This TCR beta chain was observed in a study of cytomegalovirus exposure and HLA in healthy donors. Germline values: CDR1 GTSNPN, CDR2 SVGIG (reference sequence). Trimming removed 0 bases from V and 8 bases from J; junction bases left unmatched: 11. The CDR3 covers 16 residues. PCR used 60 Vbeta primers and 13 Jbeta primers. Some clones are missing from TCRdb's copy, which holds only in-frame ones; the method was immunoSEQ multiplex PCR. This table holds about 110,000 clones, about 74% found once. This clone was seen only a few times. The sequencing sample was made of PBMCs. The J gene is TRBJ2-1, the V gene TRBV30; the match to TRBD2 covers 9 bases. This receptor was obtained from a female donor in good health and CMV-seropositive. The CDR3, as DNA: TGTGCCTGGAGTGTAAACGCCCTGCGGGGGGGCTATGAGCAGTTCTTC. This translates into CAWSVNALRGGYEQFF.